Below, one TCR beta chain is given with its context. Its matching antigen is unknown. The entry originates in a study of shared clonotypes between healthy human individuals. The CDR3 sequence is 15 residues long. V dropped 8 bases and J dropped 5; count of bases not matched to a gene: 11. Germline assignment: CDR1 MNHEY and CDR2 SVGAGI. Study-wide findings and caveats: Generation of non-shared clonotypes was less probable than generation of clonotypes shared by all four donors. Naive subsets, compared against memory subsets, generally had larger estimated richness values.

TCRdb keeps only in-frame clones here, not all; method: immunoSEQ multiplex PCR. The top ten clones hold 0.35% to 0.45% of a sample with more than 2,000,000 clones, over 90% of them seen once. This TCR was sampled from a man aged 18 to 30 in good health. Some clones in this sample may be carry-over from other donors' samples. The specimen sequenced was naive CD4+ T cells from PBMCs. Sample subset: CD45RA+ positively selected. This sequence joins TRBV6-5 and TRBJ2-2, with 7 bases aligning to TRBD1. CDR3 DNA: TGTGCCAGCGGACCAAAGGGGGCCGGTACCGGGGAGCTGTTTTTT. Its protein product is CASGPKGAGTGELFF.